The sequence of this T cell receptor beta chain was determined in a study of blood T cell repertoires in COVID-19. Whole-study context: COVID-19 samples from acute and convalescent phases originated in the United States, Italy and Spain.

The table came from immunoSEQ multiplex PCR; TCRdb's copy has only in-frame clones and leaves some out. The data show about 140,000 clones, about 86% seen once. V lost 0 bases to trimming and J lost 7 bases, with 10 bases between them. Per germline, CDR1 LGHDT and CDR2 YNNKEL (reference sequence). CDR3 length: 14 amino acids. This sequence was found in an older woman with acute or convalescent COVID-19. V and J are TRBV3-1 (or the pseudogene TRBV3-2) and TRBJ1-5; D may be TRBD1 (5 bases). What was sequenced was peripheral blood. The CDR3 DNA is TGTGCCAGCAGCCAAGAGTTAGGGGAACAGCCCCAGCATTTT. Protein product: CASSQELGEQPQHF.